This is a list of T cell receptor beta chains from one sample in a study of identical twins. TCRdb ran MiXCR on the 5' RACE reads and lists one entry per CDR3 protein. The data contain about 520,000 distinct CDR3 sequences, approximately 22% of them singletons. Separately, the same data were catalogued under a study of T cells expressing NK-cell markers.

The sequencing sample was made of CD4+ T cells sorted from blood. All receptors come from a woman aged 18-30 years in good health. Each CDR3 is given with its conserved first and last residue. Expanded clones are given a class, and other clones once, few, many or no size at all.

V: TRBV20-1
size: few
CDR3: CSASWDRQGQPQHF

V: TRBV20-1
size: .
CDR3: CSARTPAYGYTF

V: TRBV18
size: .
CDR3: CASSPGGTSGANVLTF

V: TRBV25-1
size: .
CDR3: CASSEREGSNEQYF

V: TRBV6-5
size: many
CDR3: CASRLGEGAIGPYEQYF

V: TRBV4-3
size: .
CDR3: CASSLDVGHSYEQYF

V: TRBV27
size: .
CDR3: CASRTTGTPTAVHEQFF

V: TRBV10-3
size: .
CDR3: CAISGTDNQPQHF

V: TRBV20-1
size: few
CDR3: CSGDSQETQYF

V: TRBV14
size: .
CDR3: CASGNRVWEQYF

V: TRBV7-9
size: .
CDR3: CASRTRTSTDTQYF

V: TRBV6-2/TRBV6-3
size: .
CDR3: CASKGLAEYNEQFF

V: TRBV7-9
size: .
CDR3: CASSPGASGNTGELFF

V: TRBV6-5
size: few
CDR3: CASSYSRWETQYF

V: TRBV29-1
size: .
CDR3: CSATTSGSRSNEQFF

V: TRBV12-3/TRBV12-4
size: once
CDR3: CASSRSGGGAVEQFF

V: TRBV12-3/TRBV12-4
size: .
CDR3: CASSFSWARRGETQYF

V: TRBV12-5
size: .
CDR3: CASGLPGHMNTEAFF

V: TRBV29-1
size: many
CDR3: CSVGVVGETQYF

V: TRBV6-1
size: .
CDR3: CASSALYNEQFF

V: TRBV7-9
size: .
CDR3: CASSFGGQSYGYTF

V: TRBV10-3
size: once
CDR3: CAIRPGQASGNTIYF

V: TRBV20-1
size: few
CDR3: CSAGAGDAYEQYF